The 26 T cell receptor beta chains reported below all come from one sample, sequenced in a study of blood T cells in healthy people across ages. Through a sample-barcoded 5' primer and a J-beta primer mix, a second PCR was run for roughly 6 to 11 cycles. One entry per CDR3 protein results from TCRdb running MiXCR on the 5' RACE reads. The profile shows 870,000 or so distinct CDR3 sequences, about 28% of them singletons. Sequencing input: blood. These receptors originate from a woman older than 75 in good health.

This clonotype appeared many times. The V gene is TRBV10-3, the J gene TRBJ1-6, with a possible D match to TRBD1 (5 bases). Germline CDR1 is ENHRY and CDR2 is SYGVKD. Trimming stripped 2 bases from V and 13 bases from J, with 15 bases between. The CDR3 is 14 amino acids. The CDR3 DNA sequence: TGTGCCATCAGTGAGGGTGGGGGGATGCGGCCCCTCCACTTT. As protein: CAISEGGGMRPLHF.

This clonotype appeared many times. This chain links TRBV10-2 with TRBJ2-3, with TRBD1 matching 7 bases. The germline CDR1 and CDR2 sequences are WSHSY and SAAADI. The J segment lost 1 base and the V segment lost 5 bases, leaving 6 bases of the junction unmatched. The CDR3 loop spans 15 amino acids. This CDR3 is CASSPWDRGTDTQYF. The DNA for the CDR3 is TGCGCCAGCAGTCCATGGGACAGAGGCACAGATACGCAGTATTTT.

V usage is TRBV6-1 and J usage is TRBJ2-7, with D perhaps TRBD2 (6 bases). Germline values: CDR1 MNHNS, CDR2 SASEGT. There are 13 residues in the CDR3. V was trimmed by 8 bases and J by 0 bases, leaving 11 bases between them. The chain's CDR3 is CASGPRGSYEQYF. CDR3 coding DNA: TGTGCCAGCGGACCGCGGGGCTCCTACGAGCAGTACTTC.

At least ten counts were recorded for this clonotype. The chain recombines TRBV7-2 with TRBJ2-4; 7 bases agree with TRBD1. Germline V lookup: CDR1 SGHTA, CDR2 FQGNSA. The CDR3 runs 19 residues. The trim removed 5 bases at V and 0 bases at J, leaving 16 bases unmatched. The CDR3 DNA reads as TGTGCCAGCAGCGTCTCGGGACAGCTACTCGATCTAGCCAAAAACATTCAGTACTTC. It yields the protein CASSVSGQLLDLAKNIQYF.

This clonotype was counted ten times or more. This chain uses TRBV6-6 with TRBJ2-7; TRBD1 matches at 8 bases. The CDR3 runs to 16 residues. In germline, CDR1 is MNHNY, CDR2 SVGAGI (reference sequence). V was clipped by 0 bases and J by 2 bases; unmatched bases: 6. The CDR3 nucleotides are TGTGCCAGCAGTTACTCCAAAGGACAGGGTCCCTACGAGCAGTACTTC. Amino acid sequence: CASSYSKGQGPYEQYF.

About this clonotype itself: The germline gene is not matched at one end of the junction; a read error may be the cause. V gene TRBV7-2 combines with J gene TRBJ1-2; D not certain. CDR1 is SGHTA, CDR2 FQGNSA, per germline. The CDR3 is 12 residues long. This chain's CDR3 is CANSWKAYGYTF. Here the CDR3 DNA reads TGTGCCAACAGCTGGAAGGCCTATGGCTACACCTTC. Combining the CDR3 with reference TRBV7-2 and TRBJ1-2 gives the whole variable domain GAGVSQSPSNKVTEKGKDVELRCDPISGHTALYWYRQSLGQGLEFLIYFQGNSAPDKSGLPSDRFSAERTGGSVSTLTIQRTQQEDSAVYLCANSWKAYGYTFGSGTRLTVV.

This rearrangement joins TRBV7-8 to TRBJ1-4, with a weak D call TRBD1 (5 bases). Deletions cut 5 bases from V and 7 bases from J, with 14 bases between. The CDR3 spans 14 residues. Germline CDR1 and CDR2: SGHVS and FQNEAQ. Here the CDR3 DNA reads TGTGCCAGCAGCCCTTTCGGGGCGGTTGAAAAACTGTTTTTT. It yields the protein CASSPFGAVEKLFF.

Only a few counts were recorded for this clonotype. The gene calls are TRBV29-1 and TRBJ1-2, with TRBD1 identical over 8 bases. CDR3 length: 14 amino acids. The germline V gene has CDR1 SQVTM and CDR2 ANQGSEA. The V gene end was trimmed by 5 bases and the J gene end by 8 bases; junction bases not matched to a gene: 13. This CDR3 is CSVLQTQGAEGYTF. CDR3 coding DNA: TGCAGCGTTCTACAAACTCAGGGGGCAGAAGGCTACACCTTC.

There are many counts of this clonotype. The genes are TRBV12-3 or TRBV12-4 and TRBJ2-5; no clear D. This CDR3 is 15 amino acids long. V gave up 2 bases and J gave up 2 bases, with 12 bases separating them. As DNA, the CDR3 is TGTGCCAGCAGTTTATCTACCAGGCCGCAAGAGACCCAGTACTTC. Translated, it gives CASSLSTRPQETQYF.

The chain links TRBV28 to TRBJ1-3; D possibly corresponds to TRBD1 (6 bases). Per germline, CDR1 MDHEN and CDR2 SYDVKM. The CDR3 runs to 15 residues. V lost 7 bases, J lost 2 bases, and 15 bases lay in between. The CDR3 region is CASTNGGLAGNTIYF. The CDR3 region has the DNA TGTGCCAGCACCAACGGGGGCCTCGCTGGAAACACCATATATTTT.

This clonotype appeared a few times. The rearrangement uses TRBV18 and TRBJ1-6; 7 bases line up with TRBD1. In germline, CDR1 is KGHSH, CDR2 LQKENI. Germline trimming cut 5 bases from V and 7 bases from J; bases unmatched to any gene: 5. The CDR3 covers 14 residues. CDR3 sequence reads: CASSLDRKNSPLHF. The CDR3, as DNA: TGTGCCAGCTCATTGGACAGGAAGAATTCACCCCTCCACTTT.

Notes on this clonotype: Being one base from a much bigger clone, this may be a read error. The CDR3 DNA follows: TGTGCCAGCAGCTACCCCAGGGGCAGTGAGCAGTTCTTC. Amino acids: CASSYPRGSEQFF. The chain joins TRBV11-2 to TRBJ2-1; tentatively, D is TRBD1 (6 bases). CDR3 length equals 13 residues. Between the trimmed V and J ends, which lost 4 bases and 9 bases, there was a span of 13 bases. CDR1 and CDR2 (germline): SGHAT, FQNNGV. Full variable domain (outside the CDR3, taken from reference TRBV11-2 and TRBJ2-1): EAGVAQSPRYKIIEKRQSVAFWCNPISGHATLYWYQQILGQGPKLLIQFQNNGVVDDSQLPKDRFSAERLKGVDSTLKIQPAKLEDSAVYLCASSYPRGSEQFFGPGTRLTVL.

This clonotype has more than one count but fewer than ten. The CDR3 DNA reads as TGCAGTGCTAGAGACAAGGGTTCTCGGGCCCAGCATTTT. Translation: CSARDKGSRAQHF. V and J are TRBV20-1 and TRBJ1-5; D not certain. Trimming left V 0 bases short and J 11 bases short, with 14 bases between. Germline assignment: CDR1 DFQATT and CDR2 SNEGSKA (reference sequence). This CDR3 spans 13 amino acids.

The sample holds many counts of this clonotype. CDR3 sequence (DNA): TGTGCCAGCAGCTCCCTACAGGGTGGAGGCTACACCTTC. It codes for CASSSLQGGGYTF. The rearrangement joins TRBV7-2 to TRBJ1-2; TRBD1 is a possible D gene (6 bases). The CDR3 contains 13 residues. V lost 4 bases and J lost 8, with 14 bases in between. The germline V gene has CDR1 SGHTA and CDR2 FQGNSA.

Points on this clonotype: This may be a read error: a much more frequent sequence differs by one nucleotide. This rearrangement joins TRBV5-5 to TRBJ2-5; a weak D match, TRBD1 (5 bases). V was pared by 7 bases and J by 2 bases, with 15 bases between. The CDR3 loop spans 14 amino acids. CDR1 is SGHKS and CDR2 is YYEKEE in the germline V gene (reference sequence). Here the CDR3 reads CASGNRWNQETQYF. CDR3 coding DNA: TGTGCCAGCGGCAACAGGTGGAATCAAGAGACCCAGTACTTC.

The CDR3 region is CASRLRGGTEAFF. CDR3 in DNA: TGTGCCAGCAGGCTCAGGGGAGGCACTGAAGCTTTCTTT. This chain links TRBV6-2 or TRBV6-3 with TRBJ1-1, with a weak D call TRBD1 (6 bases). V shed 6 bases and J shed 4 bases, with 12 bases lying between them. From germline, CDR1 is MNHEY and CDR2 SVGEGT. The CDR3 is made up of 13 amino acids.

In the case of this clonotype: This sequence may be a read error, since a much larger clone differs from it by one base. This chain connects TRBV6-1 to TRBJ2-1; TRBD2 matches at 14 bases. V lost 2 bases and J lost 8; bases outside the gene matches: 11. The length of the CDR3 is 18 residues. Germline V CDR1 and CDR2: MNHNS, SASEGT. The CDR3 protein is CASSERGGLAGAGDEQFF. For the CDR3, the DNA is TGTGCCAGCAGTGAAAGGGGGGGACTAGCGGGGGCCGGGGATGAGCAGTTCTTC.

This clonotype was seen repeatedly, ten times or more. The chain uses TRBV5-6 and TRBJ2-7, with TRBD1 matching 9 bases. This CDR3 region has 14 residues. V lost 5 bases and J lost 3; bases outside the gene matches: 6. Germline V gene data show CDR1 as SGHDT and CDR2 as YYEEEE. The CDR3 sequence: CASRDRGSLYEQYF. CDR3 DNA: TGTGCCAGCAGGGACAGGGGAAGTCTCTACGAGCAGTACTTC.

On this clonotype: A read error may explain this, as a much larger clone is one base away. V is TRBV29-1 and J is TRBJ2-1; TRBD2 agrees at 14 bases. The better agreement between TRBJ2-7 and the DNA end casts doubt on the J call. The CDR3 consists of 16 residues. The germline CDR1 and CDR2 sequences are SQVTM and ANQGSEA. In DNA, the CDR3 is TGCAGCGTTCGGACTAGCGGGGGGATCACCTACAATGAGCAGTACTTC. This encodes CSVRTSGGITYNEQYF.

This clonotype was found once. The chain joins TRBV7-9 to TRBJ1-2; D ambiguous. With 1 base removed from V and 4 bases from J, the gap between germline ends came to 16 bases. The CDR3 is made up of 16 amino acids. CDR1 SEHNR and CDR2 FQNEAQ come from the germline V gene (reference sequence). The CDR3 region has the DNA TGTGCCAGCAGCTTAGGGGCCCAGGCAAACCTCTATGGCTACACCTTC. This encodes CASSLGAQANLYGYTF.

This clonotype was seen ten or more times. The V call is TRBV20-1, the J call TRBJ1-1; a weak D match, TRBD1 (6 bases). The CDR3 consists of 14 residues. Trimming left V 1 base short and J 1 base short, with 10 bases between. Germline lookup yields CDR1 DFQATT and CDR2 SNEGSKA (reference sequence). CDR3 sequence reads: CSARALRGNTEAFF. The CDR3 nucleotides are TGCAGTGCTAGAGCCCTCAGGGGGAACACTGAAGCTTTCTTT.

This clonotype was found a few times. This may be a read error, as it is one base from a much larger clone. The chain couples TRBV20-1 to TRBJ2-1, with TRBD2 matching 13 bases. The J call may be faulty, since TRBJ2-7 better matches the DNA end. CDR3 length: 18 amino acids. CDR1 DFQATT and CDR2 SNEGSKA come from the germline V gene (reference sequence). CDR3 amino acids: CSARDPRLAGGSYNEQYF. Here the CDR3 DNA reads TGCAGTGCTAGAGACCCTCGACTAGCGGGGGGCTCCTACAATGAGCAGTACTTC.

The rearrangement joins TRBV12-3 or TRBV12-4 to TRBJ1-1; no definite D call. CDR3 length equals 16 residues. The V end lost 5 bases, the J end lost 2 bases, and 18 bases lay between the germline ends. In DNA, the CDR3 is TGTGCCAGCAGTCTTAGCCGAGGTAGGGTCAACACTGAAGCTTTCTTT. It specifies CASSLSRGRVNTEAFF.

This clonotype was detected ten times or more. The chain combines TRBV7-2 with TRBJ2-5, with a possible D match to TRBD1 (5 bases). CDR1 SGHTA and CDR2 FQGNSA come from the germline V gene. Trimming took 4 bases from V and 4 from J, leaving 19 bases between them. This CDR3 spans 16 amino acids. CDR3 amino acids: CASSWGVTGPIETQYF. The CDR3 DNA is TGTGCCAGCAGCTGGGGCGTAACCGGGCCTATAGAGACCCAGTACTTC.

V is TRBV7-2 and J is TRBJ2-2; possible D gene TRBD2, 7 bases. Germline CDR1 reads SGHTA; CDR2 reads FQGNSA. V lost 0 bases to trimming and J lost 5 bases, with 13 bases between them. This CDR3 has 16 amino acids. DNA for the CDR3: TGTGCCAGCAGCTTAGCGGGGGGGCCCCGTACCGGGGAGCTGTTTTTT. Its translation is CASSLAGGPRTGELFF.

Points on this clonotype: This may come from a read error, since a much larger clone is one base off. The gene calls are TRBV12-3 or TRBV12-4 and TRBJ2-7, with TRBD1 matching over 7 bases. This CDR3 has 13 residues. With V trimmed by 5 bases and J by 8 bases, 9 bases remained unmatched. CDR3 nucleotide sequence: TGTGCCAGCAGTGTACAACAGGGGTTGAAGCAGTACTTC. Protein sequence: CASSVQQGLKQYF.